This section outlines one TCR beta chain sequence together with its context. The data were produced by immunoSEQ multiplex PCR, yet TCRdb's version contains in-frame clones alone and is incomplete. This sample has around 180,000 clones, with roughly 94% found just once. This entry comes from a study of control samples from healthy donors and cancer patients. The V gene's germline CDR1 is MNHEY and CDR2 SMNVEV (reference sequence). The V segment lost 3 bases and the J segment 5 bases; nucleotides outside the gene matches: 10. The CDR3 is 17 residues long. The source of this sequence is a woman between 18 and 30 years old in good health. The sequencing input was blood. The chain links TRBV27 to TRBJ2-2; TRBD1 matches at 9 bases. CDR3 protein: CASSFLGGQGLTGELFF. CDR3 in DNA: TGTGCCAGCAGTTTTCTGGGGGGACAGGGTTTAACCGGGGAGCTGTTTTTT.